This T cell receptor (beta chain) originates from a study of blood T cell repertoires in COVID-19 (dated by TCRdb to the early 2020s). Looking at the study overall: Samples from collaborators originated in the United States, Italy and Spain and spanned both the acute and convalescent phases of COVID-19. The prospective study material was composed of cDNA or gDNA derived from T cells, B-cell-depleted T cells, or PBMCs. Deeply sampled blood TCRbeta repertoires from subjects exposed to, actively infected with, or recovered from COVID-19 were included in the dataset. The repertoires were made available in a free public database intended to serve as a resource for research on the immune response to SARS-CoV-2. The samples were drawn from two sources: the first 160 participants of the ongoing ImmuneRACE study, and 1,200 or so subjects contributed by 6 global collaborators. The sample metadata nearly always contained a de-identified subject ID, COVID-19 status, age in years and sex. Where available, HLA class I and class II types were taken from metadata supplied by the sample provider and were not determined by assay-based typing.

This clone was counted a few times. Its antigen specificity is not known. One base away there is no much larger clone; base qualities are not given. Paper-wide results and their limitations: How much clinical and demographic metadata was included differed by source and by participant, and the metadata was provided uncurated.

TCRbeta CDR3 regions were amplified from genomic DNA using the immunoSEQ Assay, a bias-controlled multiplex PCR. On the study's bioinformatics: Within the assay, amplification of reference gene primers was used to estimate how many nucleated cells each sample contained. To quantify the absolute abundance of each unique TCRbeta CDR3 rearrangement, sequence reads were collapsed and filtered. For each sample, productive Simpson clonality was calculated as the square root of Simpson's diversity index over productive rearrangements. TCRdb retrieved this table from immuneACCESS and kept in-frame rearrangements only. Not all clones are present; in checked studies, unresolved V genes account for under half, and no reason is known for the remainder. V, J and clone size reflect that table, while D and trimming were determined from the DNA. The sample table contains over 600,000 clones; only one count was recorded for approximately 90% of them. The top ten hold approximately 0.3% of the sample.

Whole blood was collected in K2EDTA tubes by collaborating institutions according to the institutions' own protocols. Collaborator samples were shipped for TCRbeta analysis as frozen whole blood, isolated PBMCs, or DNA extracted from either sample type. The receptor comes from a young woman with acute or convalescent COVID-19. Sequenced: peripheral blood.

The DNA reads as follows: TGTGCCAGTACCCACCAGGGGCAACCCTATGGCTACACCTTC. Its coded protein is CASTHQGQPYGYTF. The V and J genes are TRBV19 and TRBJ1-2; TRBD1 is perhaps the D gene, given 6 matching bases. Its CDR3 holds 14 amino acids, cysteine through phenylalanine. Only CDR3 DNA remains: 42 bases, in frame from the first base. In the germline V gene (reference sequence), CDR1 corresponds to LNHDA and CDR2 to SQIVND. V and J lose 7 bases and 4 bases, and a span of 16 bases separates them.